This T cell receptor beta chain comes out of a study of neurological immune-mediated disorders. Study-wide points: HTLV-1-associated myelopathy had the most TCR clonal expansion, whereas multiple sclerosis had the least (lower than in healthy controls).

The CDR3 is 13 residues long. V lost 2 bases to trimming and J lost 0 bases, with 7 bases between them. CDR1 and CDR2 from the germline V gene are DFQATT and SNEGSKA (reference sequence). In its sample, this clonotype was seen many times. The antigen remains undetermined. The sorted libraries drew on approximately 1 million T cells that were CD4+ or CD8+. TCRdb re-analysed the 5' RACE reads in MiXCR, keeping a single row per CDR3 protein. The repertoire has approximately 38,000 distinct CDR3 sequences, around a tenth of them found once; the top ten carry 3% to 4%. The rearrangement uses TRBV20-1 and TRBJ1-1; D gene ambiguous. The receptor's source is a woman aged 25-40 years with HTLV-1-associated myelopathy (HAM/TSP). What was sequenced was CD4+ T cells from blood. For the CDR3, the DNA is TGCAGTGCTAGACAGGCCTTGAACACTGAAGCTTTCTTT. Protein product: CSARQALNTEAFF.